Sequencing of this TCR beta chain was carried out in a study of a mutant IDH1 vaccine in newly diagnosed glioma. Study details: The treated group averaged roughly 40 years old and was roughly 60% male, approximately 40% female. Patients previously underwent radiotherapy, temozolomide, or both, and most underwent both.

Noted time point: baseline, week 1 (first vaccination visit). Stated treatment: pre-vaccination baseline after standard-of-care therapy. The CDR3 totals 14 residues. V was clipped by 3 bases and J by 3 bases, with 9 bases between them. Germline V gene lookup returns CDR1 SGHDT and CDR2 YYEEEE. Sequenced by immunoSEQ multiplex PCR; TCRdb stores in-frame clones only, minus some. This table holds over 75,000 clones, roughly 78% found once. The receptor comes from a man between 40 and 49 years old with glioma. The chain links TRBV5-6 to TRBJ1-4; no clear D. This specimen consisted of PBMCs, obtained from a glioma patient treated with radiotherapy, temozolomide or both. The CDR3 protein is CASSYFRSNEKLFF. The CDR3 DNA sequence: TGTGCCAGCAGCTACTTTCGGTCTAATGAAAAACTGTTTTTT.